The 17 T cell receptor beta chains listed next were all sequenced from one sample in a study of CD8+ T cells in alopecia areata. Investigators isolated RNA and reverse transcribed it into cDNA to act as the sequencing template. Sequencing was performed with immunoSEQ multiplex PCR; in TCRdb, only in-frame clones are kept and a portion is missing. The sample carries around 290,000 clones, about three fifths recorded once. This sample's treatment: oral pan-JAK inhibitor, 5-10 mg twice daily. The specimen comprised CD4+ T cells sorted from blood, sampled at week 24, from a patient treated with tofacitinib. The receptors derive from a human donor with alopecia areata.

The chain links TRBV27 to TRBJ1-5; D not certain. V was shortened by 5 bases and J by 0 bases, with 11 bases between the two germline ends. This CDR3 spans 15 amino acids. CDR1 MNHEY and CDR2 SMNVEV come from the germline V gene (reference sequence). The CDR3 nucleotides read TGTGCCAGCAGTCTGCGAGGGTTTAGCAATCAGCCCCAGCATTTT. Protein: CASSLRGFSNQPQHF.

The chain recombines TRBV29-1 with TRBJ1-2; tentatively, D is TRBD1 (6 bases). The V end was cut by 4 bases, the J end by 1 base, with 10 bases between. The CDR3 contains 13 residues. Looked up from germline, CDR1 is SQVTM and CDR2 is ANQGSEA. This chain's CDR3 is CSVGQAVNYGYTF. The CDR3 DNA follows: TGCAGCGTTGGACAGGCCGTTAACTATGGCTACACCTTC.

The chain uses TRBV29-1 and TRBJ2-1; 7 bases fit TRBD1. V lost 7 bases to trimming and J lost 10 bases; unmatched junction nucleotides: 10. CDR1 is SQVTM and CDR2 is ANQGSEA in the germline V gene. The CDR3 is made up of 12 amino acids. Here the CDR3 reads CSAPTGQREQFF. The CDR3 nucleotides are TGCAGCGCCCCGACAGGGCAGCGGGAGCAGTTCTTC.

This clone was picked up a small number of times. J is TRBJ2-4 and V is TRBV13; D may match TRBD1 or TRBD2 (5 bases each). The CDR3 has 15 amino acids. Trimming removed 2 bases at V and 7 bases at J, with 15 bases between. Germline CDR1 is PRHDT and CDR2 is FYEKMQ (reference sequence). CDR3 loop: CASSLRWQGANIQYF. In nucleotides, the CDR3 is TGTGCCAGCAGCTTACGGTGGCAGGGAGCGAACATTCAGTACTTC.

The chain combines TRBV7-6 with TRBJ2-3; either TRBD1 or TRBD2 may supply D (6 bases each). V was pared by 1 base and J by 7 bases, with 15 bases between. CDR1 and CDR2 from the germline V gene are SGHVS and FNYEAQ. The CDR3 spans 15 residues. The CDR3, as DNA: TGTGCCAGCAGCTTAGAATCCGGGGGCGCGAATACGCAGTATTTT. It encodes CASSLESGGANTQYF.

This clone was seen a few times. Here the CDR3 reads CASSLREPGEQYF. The CDR3 bases are TGTGCCAGCAGCTTGAGGGAGCCCGGCGAGCAGTACTTC. The V call is TRBV7-9, the J call TRBJ2-7, with a tentative D call TRBD2 (5 bases). V was shortened by 3 bases and J by 6 bases, with 12 bases between the two germline ends. This CDR3 contains 13 residues. The germline V gene has CDR1 SEHNR and CDR2 FQNEAQ (reference sequence).

This clone was seen ten or more times. The V and J genes are TRBV6-5 and TRBJ1-1; D unresolved. The CDR3 is 15 amino acids. Germline V lookup: CDR1 MNHEY, CDR2 SVGAGI. V was clipped by 4 bases and J by 5 bases, with 17 bases between them. The CDR3 is CASSSLKAPRTEAFF. CDR3 DNA sequence: TGTGCCAGCAGTTCCCTAAAGGCGCCGAGGACTGAAGCTTTCTTT.

On this clone: Distinct nucleotide sequences in the sample also encode this CDR3. The chain recombines TRBV7-2 with TRBJ2-5, with 7 positions matching TRBD1. The CDR3 covers 14 residues. V shed 3 bases, J shed 2 bases, and the junction held 3 bases outside the gene matches. Germline CDR1 SGHTA, CDR2 FQGNSA. Here the CDR3 reads CASSLLGQQETQYF. The CDR3 region has the DNA TGTGCCAGCAGCTTGCTGGGACAGCAAGAGACCCAGTACTTC.

This sequence joins TRBV29-1 and TRBJ1-2; 7 positions match TRBD1. Germline loops: CDR1 SQVTM, CDR2 ANQGSEA. The CDR3 has 13 amino acids. CDR3 in DNA: TGCAGTGGAGGGGGCAATCTTAACTATGGCTACACCTTC. It yields the protein CSGGGNLNYGYTF.

The J gene is TRBJ1-6, the V gene TRBV30; no clear D. The CDR3 is made up of 13 amino acids. The germline V gene has CDR1 GTSNPN and CDR2 SVGIG (reference sequence). V lost 3 bases and J lost 5, with 8 bases in between. CDR3 sequence reads: CAWRYIDNSPLHF. In nucleotides, the CDR3 is TGTGCCTGGAGGTACATAGATAATTCACCCCTCCACTTT. The whole variable domain, remainder taken from reference TRBV30 and TRBJ1-6, is SQTIHQWPATLVQPVGSPLSLECTVEGTSNPNLYWYRQAAGRGLQLLFYSVGIGQISSEVPQNLSASRPQDRQFILSSKKLLLSDSGFYLCAWRYIDNSPLHFGNGTRLTVT.

In its sample, this clone was seen once. The chain has TRBV4-1 and TRBJ1-5; tentatively, D is TRBD1 (5 bases). Trimming pared 0 bases from V and 2 bases from J, leaving 20 bases between. The CDR3 covers 19 residues. Germline V gene data show CDR1 as MGHRA and CDR2 as YSYEKL. CDR3 nucleotide sequence: TGCGCCAGCAGCCAAGACGGACGAGGAGGGGTCTTGGGCAATCAGCCCCAGCATTTT. The encoded protein is CASSQDGRGGVLGNQPQHF.

The rearrangement uses TRBV4-1 and TRBJ2-2; 10 bases align to TRBD1. The J segment lost 4 bases and the V segment lost 2 bases, leaving 7 bases of the junction unmatched. The CDR3 is made up of 17 amino acids. Germline assignment: CDR1 MGHRA and CDR2 YSYEKL. CDR3 sequence reads: CASSQYLTGGFTGELFF. CDR3 DNA: TGCGCCAGCAGCCAATATCTGACAGGGGGCTTCACCGGGGAGCTGTTTTTT.

This chain links TRBV30 with TRBJ2-2; unclear D gene. Germline-derived CDR1 and CDR2 are GTSNPN and SVGIG (reference sequence). The CDR3 has 14 residues. Trimming pared 3 bases from V and 4 bases from J, leaving 12 bases between. The CDR3 loop is CAWRVTWGTGELFF. CDR3 nucleotides: TGTGCCTGGAGAGTTACATGGGGCACCGGGGAGCTGTTTTTT.

V and J are TRBV25-1 and TRBJ2-3; D may be TRBD1 (5 bases). CDR1 is MGHDK, CDR2 SYGVNS, per germline. The germline V and J ends were trimmed by 3 bases and 1 base, with 17 bases remaining between them. The CDR3 has 17 residues. The CDR3 protein is CASSEGFKGIGTDTQYF. CDR3 bases: TGTGCCAGCAGTGAGGGCTTTAAGGGGATTGGCACAGATACGCAGTATTTT.

This clone was recorded a few times. The chain has TRBV23-1 and TRBJ2-7; TRBD1 matches 8 bases. TRBV23-1 is annotated as an ORF whose role is uncertain. This CDR3 is 12 amino acids long. Trimming took 9 bases from V and 4 from J; bases not matched to a gene: 5. CDR3 in DNA: TGCGCCAGAGACAGGGGTGGATACGAGCAGTACTTC. This encodes CARDRGGYEQYF.

The CDR3 nucleotides are TGTGCCAGCAGCGTAGCGGCGGGGGTAGCGGAGACCCAGTACTTC. Its protein is CASSVAAGVAETQYF. This chain links TRBV9 with TRBJ2-5; 7 bases agree with TRBD2. CDR1 is SGDLS, CDR2 YYNGEE, per germline. CDR3 size: 15 residues. Trimming took 0 bases from V and 5 from J; bases not matched to a gene: 7.

This chain links TRBV18 with TRBJ2-1, with no clear D. Trimming cost V 0 bases and J 8 bases, with 5 bases left between them. The CDR3 has 12 residues. Per germline, CDR1 KGHSH and CDR2 LQKENI. CDR3 residues: CASSPPGDEQFF. In DNA, the CDR3 is TGTGCCAGCTCACCACCTGGGGATGAGCAGTTCTTC.